This is a list of T cell receptor beta chains from one sample in a study of T-cell reconstitution after alpha-beta-depleted transplantation in children. One entry per CDR3 protein results from TCRdb running MiXCR on the PCR reads. This table has 250,000 to 300,000 distinct CDR3 sequences, 10% appearing once. Sequenced material: PBMCs, taken before TCRalphabeta/CD19-depleted stem cell transplant. All receptors come from a boy under two years old with acute myeloid leukemia, due to receive a stem cell transplant. Each CDR3 is given with its conserved first and last residue. The D gene is left open where the match is weak. Expanded clones are given a class, and other clones once, few, many or no size at all.

clone_size	v_call	j_call	d_call	cdr3_nt	cdr3_aa
many	TRBV9	TRBJ2-7	.	TGTGCCAGCAGCGGGGGTGCCTCCTACGAGCAGTACTTC	CASSGGASYEQYF
.	TRBV29-1	TRBJ2-1	TRBD2	TGCAGCGTGTTGACTAGCGCTTCCAATGAGCAGTTCTTC	CSVLTSASNEQFF
many	TRBV7-8	TRBJ1-2	.	TGTGCCAGCAGCTTAAGGCAGACGGCCTATGGCTACACCTTC	CASSLRQTAYGYTF
many	TRBV12-3/TRBV12-4	TRBJ2-1	.	TGTGCCAGCAGTTATGGGGATGAGCAGTTCTTC	CASSYGDEQFF
.	TRBV10-3	TRBJ2-1	.	TGTGCCATCAGTGACCCCCGAGCTACCACCTACAATGAGCAGTTCTTC	CAISDPRATTYNEQFF
many	TRBV5-1	TRBJ1-1	.	TGCGCCAGCAGCTTGTTGGAAGGCACTGAAGCTTTCTTT	CASSLLEGTEAFF
many	TRBV12-3/TRBV12-4	TRBJ2-7	.	TGTGCCAGCCAGCCGGGGCTATACTACGAGCAGTACTTC	CASQPGLYYEQYF
many	TRBV12-3/TRBV12-4	TRBJ2-7	.	TGTGCCAGCAGCCCTATTAGGCGGGAATACTCCTACGAGCAGTACTTC	CASSPIRREYSYEQYF
.	TRBV6-5	TRBJ2-7	.	TGTGCCAGCAGGACGGGACCGATTCTTAGCTCCTACGAGCAGTACTTC	CASRTGPILSSYEQYF
many	TRBV12-3/TRBV12-4	TRBJ2-4	.	TGTGCCAGCAGTATAGGCAGGTTTCAGTACTTC	CASSIGRFQYF
.	TRBV20-1	TRBJ1-4	.	TGCAGTGCTAGACAGGGTGAAAAACTGTTTTTT	CSARQGEKLFF
many	TRBV9	TRBJ2-1	.	TGTGCCAGCAGCTCCACAAATTACAATGAGCAGTTCTTC	CASSSTNYNEQFF
many	TRBV5-1	TRBJ2-2	.	TGCGCCAGCAGCTTGAAACAGGGCGGGCACGGGGAGCTGTTTTTT	CASSLKQGGHGELFF
.	TRBV7-9	TRBJ2-1	.	TGTGCCAGCAGCCTTTCTTGGGGGGGCCCGGCCGATGAGCAGTTCTTC	CASSLSWGGPADEQFF
many	TRBV9	TRBJ2-6	.	TGTGCCAGCAGTGGACGGACCTCTGGGGCCAACGTCCTGACTTTC	CASSGRTSGANVLTF
many	TRBV28	TRBJ2-7	.	TGTGCCAGCAGTTTATTTACAGGGTTTAGGGCCTACGAGCAGTACTTC	CASSLFTGFRAYEQYF
many	TRBV20-1	TRBJ1-1	TRBD1	TGCAGTGCTAGAAGGGACAGGGGGAACACTGAAGCTTTCTTT	CSARRDRGNTEAFF
many	TRBV29-1	TRBJ2-3	TRBD1	TGCAGCGTTGAACACACAGGGGTGAGCACAGATACGCAGTATTTT	CSVEHTGVSTDTQYF
many	TRBV4-2	TRBJ2-2	TRBD2	TGTGCCAGCAGCCAACTATCACCGGGACTAGCGGGAGCCGGGGAGCTGTTTTTT	CASSQLSPGLAGAGELFF
many	TRBV4-2	TRBJ2-2	.	TGTGCCAGCAGCCAGTTTAGGGGCCGCGCGAACACCGGGGAGCTGTTTTTT	CASSQFRGRANTGELFF
many	TRBV21-1	TRBJ2-7	.	TGTGCCAGCAGCAAAGGGACGGTCTTCTACGAGCAGTACTTC	CASSKGTVFYEQYF
many	TRBV10-3	TRBJ2-3	TRBD2	TGTGCCATCAGTTCCAGGACTAGCGGGGGGGTCACAGATACGCAGTATTTT	CAISSRTSGGVTDTQYF
many	TRBV5-1	TRBJ2-1	.	TGCGCCAGCAGCTTGATGTCCTACAGGTACAATGAGCAGTTCTTC	CASSLMSYRYNEQFF
many	TRBV5-1	TRBJ2-7	.	TGCGCCAGCAGCTCCGGAGGGGGATTGTCCTACGAGCAGTACTTC	CASSSGGGLSYEQYF
.	TRBV5-1	TRBJ2-7	.	TGCGCCAGCAGCTTGGGGGGGGAAAGAACCTACGAGCAGTACTTC	CASSLGGERTYEQYF
many	TRBV5-6	TRBJ1-1	TRBD1	TGTGCCAGCAGCTTCCGGGACAGGGTTGAAGCTTTCTTT	CASSFRDRVEAFF
many	TRBV4-3	TRBJ2-1	TRBD2	TGCGCCAGCAGCCCCCGGGGACTAGCGGTGAACAATGAGCAGTTCTTC	CASSPRGLAVNNEQFF
many	TRBV5-6	TRBJ2-1	TRBD2	TGTGCCAGCAGCTTCGCCAGCACTAGCGGCTACAATGAGCAGTTCTTC	CASSFASTSGYNEQFF
many	TRBV20-1	TRBJ1-5	.	TGCAGTGCTAGAGATCGCGCCAGTCGCCAGCCCCAGCATTTT	CSARDRASRQPQHF
many	TRBV12-3/TRBV12-4	TRBJ1-4	.	TGTGCCAGCAGTCCGAGGCGGGCTAATGAAAAACTGTTTTTT	CASSPRRANEKLFF
many	TRBV27	TRBJ2-7	TRBD1	TGTGCCAGCAGTTTGACAGGGGAGGCCTACGAGCAGTACTTC	CASSLTGEAYEQYF
few	TRBV6-1	TRBJ2-6	.	TGTGCCAGCAGTGAACCGGGCCGCCCGGACCCTTACTCTGGGGCCAACGTCCTGACTTTC	CASSEPGRPDPYSGANVLTF
.	TRBV24-1	TRBJ2-5	TRBD2	TGTGCCACCAGTGCCCTCGGGACTAGCGGGACGGGACGAGAGACCCAGTACTTC	CATSALGTSGTGRETQYF
many	TRBV6-1	TRBJ2-7	.	TGTGCCAGCAGTGAGGAGGGGTGGGCCGGCTACGAGCAGTACTTC	CASSEEGWAGYEQYF
.	TRBV4-3	TRBJ1-2	.	TGCGCCAGCAGCCAAGTTTTCAGGGCGGACTATGGCTACACCTTC	CASSQVFRADYGYTF
many	TRBV7-8	TRBJ2-5	.	TGTGCCAGCAGCTGGAACAGGGGACTTCAAGAGACCCAGTACTTC	CASSWNRGLQETQYF
many	TRBV29-1	TRBJ1-1	.	TGCAGCGTTGGTCTGGGGATCACTGAAGCTTTCTTT	CSVGLGITEAFF
many	TRBV19	TRBJ1-5	.	TGTGCCAGTAGATTCGGGGGAGGTCAGCCCCAGCATTTT	CASRFGGGQPQHF
.	TRBV2	TRBJ2-1	TRBD2	TGTGCCAGCGACGAGCGGGAGAGGGACAATGAGCAGTTCTTC	CASDERERDNEQFF
many	TRBV6-5	TRBJ2-5	.	TGTGCCAGCAGTCCCGGGACCACCCAAGAGACCCAGTACTTC	CASSPGTTQETQYF
many	TRBV29-1	TRBJ2-7	TRBD2	TGCAGCGTTGGAATAGCGGGAGGGCGCTACGAGCAGTACTTC	CSVGIAGGRYEQYF
many	TRBV27	TRBJ2-1	TRBD1	TGTGCCAGCAGTTCCCGACAGGGGTGGAACGATGAGCAGTTCTTC	CASSSRQGWNDEQFF
many	TRBV4-3	TRBJ2-4	TRBD2	TGCGCCAGCAGCCAGGGACTAGCGGGAGACTTGCTGAACATTCAGTACTTC	CASSQGLAGDLLNIQYF
few	TRBV6-6	TRBJ2-5	.	TGTGCCAGCAGTTACTCAAAAGAGACCCAGTACTTC	CASSYSKETQYF
.	TRBV6-5	TRBJ2-7	TRBD2	TGTGCCAGCAGCCTACGAGCGGGGGCTGAGCAGTACTTC	CASSLRAGAEQYF
many	TRBV28	TRBJ1-4	TRBD1	TGTGCCAGCAGACAGGGGAACGAAAAACTGTTTTTT	CASRQGNEKLFF
few	TRBV12-3/TRBV12-4	TRBJ2-5	.	TGTGCCAGCAGTTTACCCCCGGCGGAGACCCAGTACTTC	CASSLPPAETQYF
many	TRBV9	TRBJ2-1	.	TGTGCCAGCAGCGTACCAACGACTAGTCGATACAATGAGCAGTTCTTC	CASSVPTTSRYNEQFF
many	TRBV5-6	TRBJ2-7	.	TGTGCCAGCAGCCCACCAGACATTACTTCTTACGAGCAGTACTTC	CASSPPDITSYEQYF
.	TRBV19	TRBJ2-1	TRBD2	TGTGCCAGTGCGGGGATACTAGCGGGAGATTACAATGAGCAGTTCTTC	CASAGILAGDYNEQFF
few	TRBV10-3	TRBJ2-7	.	TGTGCCATCAGTGACAGGGACTACGAGCAGTACTTC	CAISDRDYEQYF
many	TRBV7-9	TRBJ1-5	TRBD1	TGTGCCAGCAGCTCAGGGGGGTCTCAGCCCCAGCATTTT	CASSSGGSQPQHF
few	TRBV7-2	TRBJ2-1	TRBD1	TGTGCCAGCAGCTTCCGGACAGGGTTGGACAATGAGCAGTTCTTC	CASSFRTGLDNEQFF